This entry lists 2 T cell receptor beta chains sequenced from one sample in a study of early T cells in non-severe SARS-CoV-2 infection. Using its own MiXCR run on the 5' RACE reads, TCRdb lists one record per CDR3 protein. The data contain about 71,000 distinct CDR3 sequences, over 10% of them singletons. Sample: whole blood, taken at baseline. These receptors originate from an adult who was a healthcare worker with PCR-confirmed SARS-CoV-2 infection or an uninfected control (not recorded which).

In this sample, this clonotype turned up a few times. The gene calls are TRBV7-9 and TRBJ2-5; D is uncertain. The CDR3 length is 12 residues. V gave up 1 base and J gave up 10 bases, with 10 bases separating them. Germline V gene sequence: CDR1 SEHNR, CDR2 FQNEAQ (reference sequence). Here the CDR3 reads CASSLDPTNQYF. The DNA of the CDR3 is TGTGCCAGCAGCTTAGACCCAACGAACCAGTACTTC.

The chain employs TRBV2 and TRBJ2-5; D is uncertain. The CDR3 extends over 13 amino acids. V was clipped by 8 bases and J by 5 bases, with 15 bases between them. The germline V gene encodes CDR1 SNHLY and CDR2 FYNNEI. The CDR3 DNA sequence: TGTGCCAGCGGACCAAGAACTCTCGAGACCCAGTACTTC. Its protein product is CASGPRTLETQYF.